A selection of T cell receptor beta chains follows, all from one sample in a study of blood T cell repertoires in COVID-19. Profiling relied on immunoSEQ multiplex PCR, and the TCRdb table lists in-frame clones only, not all of them. The sample has some 90,000 clones, approximately 86% seen once. The specimen was peripheral blood. The origin of the receptors is an elderly man with active or convalescent COVID-19. Both conserved end residues are trimmed from each CDR3.

v_gene: TRBV5-1
j_gene: TRBJ1-1
CDR3aa: ASSETGYTEAF

v_gene: TRBV7-2
j_gene: TRBJ2-2
CDR3aa: ASSLTGGGNTGELF

v_gene: TRBV28
j_gene: TRBJ1-6
CDR3aa: ASSLFDRDLH

v_gene: TRBV29-1
j_gene: TRBJ2-1
CDR3aa: SGGVSGLAGQF

v_gene: TRBV19
j_gene: TRBJ1-2
CDR3aa: ASSSGGQNYGYT

v_gene: TRBV19
j_gene: TRBJ2-1
CDR3aa: ASSIGFGIILRGEQF

v_gene: TRBV2
j_gene: TRBJ1-2
CDR3aa: ASSAGMNYGYT

v_gene: TRBV10-3
j_gene: TRBJ1-1
CDR3aa: AISETENTEAF

v_gene: TRBV3-1/TRBV3-2
j_gene: TRBJ2-7
CDR3aa: ASSQVGGREGRSYEQY

v_gene: TRBV5-4
j_gene: TRBJ1-2
CDR3aa: ASSLLGQGPSGNYGYT

v_gene: TRBV5-6
j_gene: TRBJ1-6
CDR3aa: ASSGRQELRYNSPLH

v_gene: TRBV7-2
j_gene: TRBJ2-7
CDR3aa: ASSLGDSAEQY

v_gene: TRBV4-3
j_gene: TRBJ2-3
CDR3aa: ASSHLQGQGSTDTQY

v_gene: TRBV27
j_gene: TRBJ1-1
CDR3aa: ASSGWGAGDTEAF

v_gene: TRBV5-4
j_gene: TRBJ1-2
CDR3aa: ASSGAASYGYT

v_gene: TRBV19
j_gene: TRBJ2-7
CDR3aa: ASSTLAGLSYEQY

v_gene: TRBV19
j_gene: TRBJ2-2
CDR3aa: ASSIKRANTGELF

v_gene: TRBV19
j_gene: TRBJ1-6
CDR3aa: ASSMEGAGRSPLH

v_gene: TRBV2
j_gene: TRBJ1-5
CDR3aa: ASGTDRGNQPQH

v_gene: TRBV18
j_gene: TRBJ2-1
CDR3aa: ASSPRAGGSYNEQF

v_gene: TRBV27
j_gene: TRBJ2-2
CDR3aa: ASSGPANTGELF

v_gene: TRBV18
j_gene: TRBJ2-2
CDR3aa: ASSTGTGPTGELF

v_gene: TRBV18
j_gene: TRBJ2-5
CDR3aa: ASLAGKQETQY

v_gene: TRBV6-5
j_gene: TRBJ2-7
CDR3aa: ASRMTTGAWEQY

v_gene: TRBV7-2
j_gene: TRBJ1-1
CDR3aa: ASNTGQGRNTEAF

v_gene: TRBV5-1
j_gene: TRBJ2-1
CDR3aa: ASTQRGIGGDEQF

v_gene: TRBV5-1
j_gene: TRBJ2-1
CDR3aa: ASSLATSPYNEQF

v_gene: TRBV7-3
j_gene: TRBJ2-1
CDR3aa: ASRLAGGTYNEQF

v_gene: TRBV18
j_gene: TRBJ2-2
CDR3aa: ASSPRQGIAGELF

v_gene: TRBV7-2
j_gene: TRBJ2-1
CDR3aa: ASTRGTGHYNEQF

v_gene: TRBV7-6
j_gene: TRBJ2-7
CDR3aa: ASSLYSAGEGEQY

v_gene: TRBV29-1
j_gene: TRBJ1-1
CDR3aa: STRQGETEAF

v_gene: TRBV7-3
j_gene: TRBJ2-2
CDR3aa: ASSLGAGETGELF

v_gene: TRBV3-1/TRBV3-2
j_gene: TRBJ1-1
CDR3aa: ASSKQGAGTEAF

v_gene: TRBV20-1
j_gene: TRBJ2-3
CDR3aa: SASSSRETDTQY

v_gene: TRBV21-1
j_gene: TRBJ2-1
CDR3aa: ASSKPQLAGGYNEQF

v_gene: TRBV9
j_gene: TRBJ1-4
CDR3aa: ASSANGATNEKLF

v_gene: TRBV7-9
j_gene: TRBJ1-1
CDR3aa: ASSPPAETEAF

v_gene: TRBV9
j_gene: TRBJ2-1
CDR3aa: ASSVASGRFNEQF

v_gene: TRBV27
j_gene: TRBJ2-1
CDR3aa: ASSPRVLTGGYNEQF

v_gene: TRBV30
j_gene: TRBJ2-7
CDR3aa: ARSRGSSEQY

v_gene: TRBV7-2
j_gene: TRBJ1-5
CDR3aa: ASSTTGLSNQPQH

v_gene: TRBV5-8
j_gene: TRBJ1-1
CDR3aa: ASRVGPNTEAF

v_gene: TRBV21-1
j_gene: TRBJ1-4
CDR3aa: ASSPEDRGPKRGEKLF

v_gene: TRBV28
j_gene: TRBJ1-6
CDR3aa: ASSSSYEGQGASYHNSPLH

v_gene: TRBV4-3
j_gene: TRBJ2-1
CDR3aa: ASSQVLMGVDYNEQF

v_gene: TRBV7-3
j_gene: TRBJ2-3
CDR3aa: ASSPPLSDTQY

v_gene: TRBV19
j_gene: TRBJ1-1
CDR3aa: ASSTLWGLRRDTEAF

v_gene: TRBV18
j_gene: TRBJ2-1
CDR3aa: ASSRTGFSEQF

v_gene: TRBV11-2
j_gene: TRBJ2-7
CDR3aa: ASSFGTGTYEQY